These T cell receptor beta chains were read from a single sample in a study of human T cells and chemical hapten exposure. TCRdb independently ran MiXCR on the RACE reads; one entry per CDR3 protein. The sample lists about 400,000 distinct CDR3 sequences; nearly 6.5% were seen once. Sequenced here: whole blood, sampled in connection with sensitization to the hapten diphenylcyclopropenone (DPC). These receptors were collected from a woman aged 18-29 years with alopecia areata. Some clones in this sample may be carry-over from other donors' samples. CDR3s include the opening cysteine and the closing phenylalanine or tryptophan. A D gene is named only where the DNA matches it firmly. The size entry is marked missing in some rows and otherwise reads once, few, many or a size class.

cdr3_nt: TGTGCCACCAGCAGGGGTTCAAGAGGTGTCACCGGGGAGCTGTTTTTT; cdr3_aa: CATSRGSRGVTGELFF; j_call: TRBJ2-2; v_call: TRBV15; clone_size: few; cdr3_length: 16; d_call: NA
cdr3_nt: TGTGCCAGCAGCCAAGATGACCGGAAGAATGAAAAACTGTTTTTT; cdr3_aa: CASSQDDRKNEKLFF; j_call: TRBJ1-4; v_call: TRBV3-1; clone_size: many; cdr3_length: 15; d_call: NA
cdr3_nt: TGTGCCAGCTTACCTCCGGGACAGGGCCCCCCTGAAGCTTTCTTT; cdr3_aa: CASLPPGQGPPEAFF; j_call: TRBJ1-1; v_call: TRBV28; clone_size: few; cdr3_length: 15; d_call: TRBD1
cdr3_nt: TGTGCCACCAGTGATACCAGGGGCGATCAGCCCCAGCATTTT; cdr3_aa: CATSDTRGDQPQHF; j_call: TRBJ1-5; v_call: TRBV24-1; clone_size: many; cdr3_length: 14; d_call: NA
cdr3_nt: TGTGCCATCAGTGAGTCGAACCCGGGGACTACCACCGGGGAGCTGTTTTTT; cdr3_aa: CAISESNPGTTTGELFF; j_call: TRBJ2-2; v_call: TRBV10-3; clone_size: many; cdr3_length: 17; d_call: TRBD2
cdr3_nt: TGTGCCAGCAGTTACTCGGGACAGGGAGGTGGCTACACCTTC; cdr3_aa: CASSYSGQGGGYTF; j_call: TRBJ1-2; v_call: TRBV6-5; clone_size: many; cdr3_length: 14; d_call: TRBD1
cdr3_nt: TGCAGTGCTAGAGACGCTGAAGCTTTCTTT; cdr3_aa: CSARDAEAFF; j_call: TRBJ1-1; v_call: TRBV20-1; clone_size: many; cdr3_length: 10; d_call: NA
cdr3_nt: TGTGCCAGCAGCCAAGAAGCAGGGACTAACTATGGCTACACCTTC; cdr3_aa: CASSQEAGTNYGYTF; j_call: TRBJ1-2; v_call: TRBV14; clone_size: many; cdr3_length: 15; d_call: NA
cdr3_nt: TGCAGTGCTAGAGCTGGCGGCCCGAGCACTGAAGCTTTCTTT; cdr3_aa: CSARAGGPSTEAFF; j_call: TRBJ1-1; v_call: TRBV20-1; clone_size: many; cdr3_length: 14; d_call: NA
cdr3_nt: TGTGCCACCAGCAGAGATGTTCCTACAGAGGGTGAGGAAGGTCAGCCCCAGCATTTT; cdr3_aa: CATSRDVPTEGEEGQPQHF; j_call: TRBJ1-5; v_call: TRBV15; clone_size: many; cdr3_length: 19; d_call: NA
cdr3_nt: TGTGCCAGCAGCTTAAGGGGTAACGGAGACTACGAGCAGTACTTC; cdr3_aa: CASSLRGNGDYEQYF; j_call: TRBJ2-7; v_call: TRBV7-9; clone_size: many; cdr3_length: 15; d_call: NA
cdr3_nt: TGCGCCAGCAGCCCGGGACCCGGGGAAAAACTGTTTTTT; cdr3_aa: CASSPGPGEKLFF; j_call: TRBJ1-4; v_call: TRBV5-1; clone_size: many; cdr3_length: 13; d_call: NA
cdr3_nt: TGTGCCAGCAGTCGACAGGATAGCAATCAGCCCCAGCATTTT; cdr3_aa: CASSRQDSNQPQHF; j_call: TRBJ1-5; v_call: TRBV6-1; clone_size: many; cdr3_length: 14; d_call: NA
cdr3_nt: TGTGCCAGCATCAAAGATGGAGGGATCTCTGGCACCGGGGAGCTGTTTTTT; cdr3_aa: CASIKDGGISGTGELFF; j_call: TRBJ2-2; v_call: TRBV2; clone_size: NA; cdr3_length: 17; d_call: NA
cdr3_nt: TGTGCCAGCAGCTTACTTACGAGCAGAAACAATGAGCAGTTCTTC; cdr3_aa: CASSLLTSRNNEQFF; j_call: TRBJ2-1; v_call: TRBV7-2; clone_size: many; cdr3_length: 15; d_call: NA
cdr3_nt: TGTGCCAGCAGTTCAGGGAGAAACCGGTACGAGCAGTACTTC; cdr3_aa: CASSSGRNRYEQYF; j_call: TRBJ2-7; v_call: TRBV6-2/TRBV6-3; clone_size: few; cdr3_length: 14; d_call: NA
cdr3_nt: TGTGCTAGTGGGCCGGGACAGGGATCGGAAGGAGAGACCCAGTACTTC; cdr3_aa: CASGPGQGSEGETQYF; j_call: TRBJ2-5; v_call: TRBV12-5; clone_size: few; cdr3_length: 16; d_call: TRBD1
cdr3_nt: TGTGCCAGCAGCGCCAGGGGCGGCACTGAAGCTTTCTTT; cdr3_aa: CASSARGGTEAFF; j_call: TRBJ1-1; v_call: TRBV7-2; clone_size: many; cdr3_length: 13; d_call: NA
cdr3_nt: TGTGCCAGCAGTGAATCAGAGTTTACAGATACGCAGTATTTT; cdr3_aa: CASSESEFTDTQYF; j_call: TRBJ2-3; v_call: TRBV25-1; clone_size: few; cdr3_length: 14; d_call: NA
cdr3_nt: TGTGCCAGCAGCTTGGGACAAAGTTACGGTGAAAAACTGTTTTTT; cdr3_aa: CASSLGQSYGEKLFF; j_call: TRBJ1-4; v_call: TRBV7-6; clone_size: many; cdr3_length: 15; d_call: NA
cdr3_nt: TGTGCCAGCAGCTTAAGGAGGGGGCGCGTCGGGGAGCTGTTTTTT; cdr3_aa: CASSLRRGRVGELFF; j_call: TRBJ2-2; v_call: TRBV7-8; clone_size: few; cdr3_length: 15; d_call: NA
cdr3_nt: TGCGCCAGCAGCCGGACAGGGGCGAGCAATCAGCCCCAGCATTTT; cdr3_aa: CASSRTGASNQPQHF; j_call: TRBJ1-5; v_call: TRBV4-1; clone_size: NA; cdr3_length: 15; d_call: TRBD1
cdr3_nt: TGTGCCAGCCGGCTGGGACAGTCGAACACTGAAGCTTTCTTT; cdr3_aa: CASRLGQSNTEAFF; j_call: TRBJ1-1; v_call: TRBV6-1; clone_size: few; cdr3_length: 14; d_call: TRBD1
cdr3_nt: TGTGCCAGCAGTGTTGGTCGGGGGCAGGTTAATGGCTACACCTTC; cdr3_aa: CASSVGRGQVNGYTF; j_call: TRBJ1-2; v_call: TRBV2; clone_size: NA; cdr3_length: 15; d_call: NA
cdr3_nt: TGTGCCAGCAGCGCCCAGGCGGACCACAATGAAAAACTGTTTTTT; cdr3_aa: CASSAQADHNEKLFF; j_call: TRBJ1-4; v_call: TRBV7-9; clone_size: NA; cdr3_length: 15; d_call: NA
cdr3_nt: TGTGCCAGCAGCCAAGACAGACCAGATACGCAGTATTTT; cdr3_aa: CASSQDRPDTQYF; j_call: TRBJ2-3; v_call: TRBV3-1; clone_size: many; cdr3_length: 13; d_call: NA
cdr3_nt: TGTGCCAGCACCCACCAACTCAGGACAGGGGTAGAGGAGACCCAGTACTTC; cdr3_aa: CASTHQLRTGVEETQYF; j_call: TRBJ2-5; v_call: TRBV3-1; clone_size: NA; cdr3_length: 17; d_call: TRBD1
cdr3_nt: TGTGCCAGCCGAACTAGCGGTTCAAGAGACCAGTACTTC; cdr3_aa: CASRTSGSRDQYF; j_call: TRBJ2-5; v_call: TRBV27; clone_size: many; cdr3_length: 13; d_call: TRBD2
cdr3_nt: TGTGCCATCAGTGAGTCGAGGGACAGGAACGGAAAACTGTTTTTT; cdr3_aa: CAISESRDRNGKLFF; j_call: TRBJ1-4; v_call: TRBV10-3; clone_size: many; cdr3_length: 15; d_call: TRBD1
cdr3_nt: TGTGCCAGCAGTACGAGGGGTGCTGAGCAGTTCTTC; cdr3_aa: CASSTRGAEQFF; j_call: TRBJ2-1; v_call: TRBV6-5; clone_size: NA; cdr3_length: 12; d_call: NA
cdr3_nt: TGTGCCAGCAGCTTAGAGATTGCGGGGGGGACCACAGATACGCAGTATTTT; cdr3_aa: CASSLEIAGGTTDTQYF; j_call: TRBJ2-3; v_call: TRBV7-2; clone_size: NA; cdr3_length: 17; d_call: TRBD2
cdr3_nt: TGTGCCAGCAGTGCTAGCGGGGACATATCTACCCAGTACTTC; cdr3_aa: CASSASGDISTQYF; j_call: TRBJ2-5; v_call: TRBV28; clone_size: NA; cdr3_length: 14; d_call: TRBD2
cdr3_nt: TGCAGTGCTAGAACCAACCTTTGGGGAGCGGACAGGTCTCATGGGGGAGCTTTCTTT; cdr3_aa: CSARTNLWGADRSHGGAFF; j_call: TRBJ1-1; v_call: TRBV20-1; clone_size: many; cdr3_length: 19; d_call: TRBD1
cdr3_nt: TGTGCCAGCAGTTTAGGGGCAGGCGACGCCTACGAGCAGTACTTC; cdr3_aa: CASSLGAGDAYEQYF; j_call: TRBJ2-7; v_call: TRBV28; clone_size: NA; cdr3_length: 15; d_call: NA
cdr3_nt: TGTGCCAGCAGCTTATCCGGGGTAAAGAACGATGAAGCTTTCTTT; cdr3_aa: CASSLSGVKNDEAFF; j_call: TRBJ1-1; v_call: TRBV7-3; clone_size: many; cdr3_length: 15; d_call: NA
cdr3_nt: TGCGCCAGCAGCCAACTTGGGCAGGGTGCCCACGAGCAGTACTTC; cdr3_aa: CASSQLGQGAHEQYF; j_call: TRBJ2-7; v_call: TRBV4-1; clone_size: few; cdr3_length: 15; d_call: NA
cdr3_nt: TGTGCCAGCAGTTACGACGGGGGGGGCTATGGCTACACCTTC; cdr3_aa: CASSYDGGGYGYTF; j_call: TRBJ1-2; v_call: TRBV12-3/TRBV12-4; clone_size: NA; cdr3_length: 14; d_call: NA
cdr3_nt: TGTGCCAGCAGTCACTCCTACGAGCAGTACTTC; cdr3_aa: CASSHSYEQYF; j_call: TRBJ2-7; v_call: TRBV28; clone_size: many; cdr3_length: 11; d_call: NA
cdr3_nt: TGTGCCAGCAGTTTAGCGCCCGCTTCTGGAAACACCATATATTTT; cdr3_aa: CASSLAPASGNTIYF; j_call: TRBJ1-3; v_call: TRBV12-3/TRBV12-4; clone_size: many; cdr3_length: 15; d_call: NA
cdr3_nt: TGTGCCAGCGGCCCGCGGGTCCAAGAGACCCAGTACTTC; cdr3_aa: CASGPRVQETQYF; j_call: TRBJ2-5; v_call: TRBV28; clone_size: few; cdr3_length: 13; d_call: NA
cdr3_nt: TGTGCCAGCAGCCCGCTCCGGGACCCAAGGGGAATTTTGGACACTGAAGCTTTCTTT; cdr3_aa: CASSPLRDPRGILDTEAFF; j_call: TRBJ1-1; v_call: TRBV3-1; clone_size: many; cdr3_length: 19; d_call: NA
cdr3_nt: TGTGCCAGCAGTGGGATCATTAACTATGGCTACACCTTC; cdr3_aa: CASSGIINYGYTF; j_call: TRBJ1-2; v_call: TRBV12-3/TRBV12-4; clone_size: NA; cdr3_length: 13; d_call: NA
cdr3_nt: TGTGCCAGCAGTTACTCGACCGGGATCACCGGAAACACCATATATTTT; cdr3_aa: CASSYSTGITGNTIYF; j_call: TRBJ1-3; v_call: TRBV6-5; clone_size: few; cdr3_length: 16; d_call: NA
cdr3_nt: TGCAGTGCTAGGGGGGGTTCTAACCCGACTGAAGCTTTCTTT; cdr3_aa: CSARGGSNPTEAFF; j_call: TRBJ1-1; v_call: TRBV20-1; clone_size: NA; cdr3_length: 14; d_call: NA